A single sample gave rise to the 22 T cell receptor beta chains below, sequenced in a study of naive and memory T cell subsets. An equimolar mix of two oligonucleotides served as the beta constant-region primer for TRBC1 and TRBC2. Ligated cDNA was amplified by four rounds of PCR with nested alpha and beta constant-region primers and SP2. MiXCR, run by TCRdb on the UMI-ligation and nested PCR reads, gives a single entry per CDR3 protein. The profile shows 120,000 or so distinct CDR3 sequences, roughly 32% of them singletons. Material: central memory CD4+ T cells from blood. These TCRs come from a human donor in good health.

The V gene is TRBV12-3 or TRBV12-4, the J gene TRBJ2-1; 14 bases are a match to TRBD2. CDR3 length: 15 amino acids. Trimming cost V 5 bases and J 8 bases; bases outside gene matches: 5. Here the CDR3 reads CASSPRTSGRYEQFF. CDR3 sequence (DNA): TGTGCCAGCAGTCCGAGGACTAGCGGGAGGTATGAGCAGTTCTTC.

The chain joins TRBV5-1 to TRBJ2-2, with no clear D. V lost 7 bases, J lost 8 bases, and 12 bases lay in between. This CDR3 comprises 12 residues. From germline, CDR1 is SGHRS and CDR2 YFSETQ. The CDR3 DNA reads TGCGCCAGCTGGGGATCGGCAGGGGAGCTGTTTTTT. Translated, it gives CASWGSAGELFF.

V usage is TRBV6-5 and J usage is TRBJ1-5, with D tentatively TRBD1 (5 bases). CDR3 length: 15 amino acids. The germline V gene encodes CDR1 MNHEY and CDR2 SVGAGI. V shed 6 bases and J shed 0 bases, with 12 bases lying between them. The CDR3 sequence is CASRAQGGSNQPQHF. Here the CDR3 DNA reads TGTGCCAGCAGAGCGCAGGGAGGTAGCAATCAGCCCCAGCATTTT.

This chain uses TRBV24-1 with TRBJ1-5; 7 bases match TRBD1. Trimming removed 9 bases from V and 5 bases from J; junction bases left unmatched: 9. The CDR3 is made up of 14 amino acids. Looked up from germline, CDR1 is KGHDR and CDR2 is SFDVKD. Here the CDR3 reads CATWDRGMHQPQHF. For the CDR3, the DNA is TGTGCCACCTGGGACAGAGGAATGCATCAGCCCCAGCATTTT.

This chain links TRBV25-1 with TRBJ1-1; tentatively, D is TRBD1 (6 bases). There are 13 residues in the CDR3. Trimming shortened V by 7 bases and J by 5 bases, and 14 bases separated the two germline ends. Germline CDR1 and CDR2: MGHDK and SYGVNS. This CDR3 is CASTETGRTEAFF. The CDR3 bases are TGTGCCAGCACCGAAACAGGGAGGACTGAAGCTTTCTTT.

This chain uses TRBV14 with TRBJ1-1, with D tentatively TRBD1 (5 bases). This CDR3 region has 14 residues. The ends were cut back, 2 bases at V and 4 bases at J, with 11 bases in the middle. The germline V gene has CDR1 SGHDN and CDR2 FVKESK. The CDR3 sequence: CASSQLTRGTEAFF. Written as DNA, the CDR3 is TGTGCCAGCAGCCAATTGACAAGGGGCACTGAAGCTTTCTTT.

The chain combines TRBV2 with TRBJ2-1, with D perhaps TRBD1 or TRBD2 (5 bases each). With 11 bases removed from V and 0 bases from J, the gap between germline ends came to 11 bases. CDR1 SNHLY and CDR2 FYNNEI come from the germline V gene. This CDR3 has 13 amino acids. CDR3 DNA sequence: TGTGCCTCCGGGACGATCTCCTACAATGAGCAGTTCTTC. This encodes CASGTISYNEQFF.

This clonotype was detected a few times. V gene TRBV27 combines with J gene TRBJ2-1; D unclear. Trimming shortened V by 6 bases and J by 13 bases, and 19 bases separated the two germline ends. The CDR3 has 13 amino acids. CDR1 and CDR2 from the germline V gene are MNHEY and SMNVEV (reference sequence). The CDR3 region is CASSKKIGPQQFF. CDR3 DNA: TGTGCCAGCAGCAAAAAAATAGGACCCCAACAGTTCTTC.

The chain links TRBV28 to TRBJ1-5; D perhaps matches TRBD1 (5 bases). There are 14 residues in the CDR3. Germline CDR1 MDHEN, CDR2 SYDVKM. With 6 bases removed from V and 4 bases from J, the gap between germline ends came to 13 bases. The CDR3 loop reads CASRKRQYNQPQHF. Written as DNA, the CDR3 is TGTGCCAGCAGAAAAAGACAGTATAATCAGCCCCAGCATTTT. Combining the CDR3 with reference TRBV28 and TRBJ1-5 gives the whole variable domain DVKVTQSSRYLVKRTGEKVFLECVQDMDHENMFWYRQDPGLGLRLIYFSYDVKMKEKGDIPEGYSVSREKKERFSLILESASTNQTSMYLCASRKRQYNQPQHFGDGTRLSIL.

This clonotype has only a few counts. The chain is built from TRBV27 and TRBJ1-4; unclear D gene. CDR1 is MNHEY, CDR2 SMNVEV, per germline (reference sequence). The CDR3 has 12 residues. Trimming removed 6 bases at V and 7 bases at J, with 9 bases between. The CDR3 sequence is CASRGWGEKLFF. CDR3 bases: TGTGCCAGCAGGGGTTGGGGTGAAAAACTGTTTTTT.

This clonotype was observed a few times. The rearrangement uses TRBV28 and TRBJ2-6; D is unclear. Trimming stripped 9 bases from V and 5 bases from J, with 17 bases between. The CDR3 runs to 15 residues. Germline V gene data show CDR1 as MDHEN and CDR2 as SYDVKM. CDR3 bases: TGTGCCAGTAACCAACAAGGTTCGCGGGCCAACGTCCTGACTTTC. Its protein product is CASNQQGSRANVLTF. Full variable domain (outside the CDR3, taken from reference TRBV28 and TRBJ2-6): DVKVTQSSRYLVKRTGEKVFLECVQDMDHENMFWYRQDPGLGLRLIYFSYDVKMKEKGDIPEGYSVSREKKERFSLILESASTNQTSMYLCASNQQGSRANVLTFGAGSRLTVL.

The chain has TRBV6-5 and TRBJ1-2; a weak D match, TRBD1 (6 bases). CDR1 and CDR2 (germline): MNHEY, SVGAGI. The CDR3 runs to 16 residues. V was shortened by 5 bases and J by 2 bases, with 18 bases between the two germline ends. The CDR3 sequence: CASSRRAGVENYGYTF. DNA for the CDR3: TGTGCCAGCAGTCGTAGAGCAGGGGTGGAGAACTATGGCTACACCTTC.

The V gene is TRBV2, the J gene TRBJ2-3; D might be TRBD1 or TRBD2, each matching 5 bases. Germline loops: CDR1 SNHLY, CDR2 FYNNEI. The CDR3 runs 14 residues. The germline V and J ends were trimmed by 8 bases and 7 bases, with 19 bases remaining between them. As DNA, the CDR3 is TGTGCCAGCGTAAGGGACCGAAATAAAAATACGCAGTATTTT. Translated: CASVRDRNKNTQYF.

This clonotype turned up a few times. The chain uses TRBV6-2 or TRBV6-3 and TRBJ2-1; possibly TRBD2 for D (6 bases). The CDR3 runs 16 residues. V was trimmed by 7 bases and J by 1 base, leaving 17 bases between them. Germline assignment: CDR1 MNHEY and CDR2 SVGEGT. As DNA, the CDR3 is TGTGCCAGCACCCCCACGGTCGGGGGATCCTACAATGAGCAGTTCTTC. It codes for CASTPTVGGSYNEQFF.

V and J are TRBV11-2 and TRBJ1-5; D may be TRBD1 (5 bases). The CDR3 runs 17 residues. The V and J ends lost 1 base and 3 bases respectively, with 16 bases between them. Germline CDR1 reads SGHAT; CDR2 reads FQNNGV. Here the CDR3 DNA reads TGTGCCAGCAGCTTAGGACAAGGGGACGCTCCCAATCAGCCCCAGCATTTT. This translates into CASSLGQGDAPNQPQHF.

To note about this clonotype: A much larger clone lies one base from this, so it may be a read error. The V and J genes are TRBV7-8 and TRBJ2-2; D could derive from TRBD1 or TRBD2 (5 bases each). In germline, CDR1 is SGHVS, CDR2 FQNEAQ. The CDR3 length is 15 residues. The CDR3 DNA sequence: TGTGCCAGCAGCCCACCGGGACCAAACATCGGGGAGCTGTTTTTT. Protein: CASSPPGPNIGELFF.

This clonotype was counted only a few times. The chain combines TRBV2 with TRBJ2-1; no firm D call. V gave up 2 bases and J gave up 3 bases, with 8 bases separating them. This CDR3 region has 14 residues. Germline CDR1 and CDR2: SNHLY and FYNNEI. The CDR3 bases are TGTGCCAGCAGTGAATGGGTAGACTACAATGAGCAGTTCTTC. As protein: CASSEWVDYNEQFF.

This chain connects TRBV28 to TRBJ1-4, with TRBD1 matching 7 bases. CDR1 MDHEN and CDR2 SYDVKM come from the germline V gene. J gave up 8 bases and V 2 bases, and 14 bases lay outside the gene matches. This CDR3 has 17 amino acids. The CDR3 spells CASSLEGALSWGEKLFF. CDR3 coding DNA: TGTGCCAGCAGTTTAGAGGGGGCGCTTTCCTGGGGAGAAAAACTGTTTTTT.

The CDR3 reads CASSFRRGNEQFF. The CDR3 region has the DNA TGTGCCAGCAGTTTCAGGCGAGGGAATGAGCAGTTCTTC. The genes are TRBV12-3 or TRBV12-4 and TRBJ2-1, with D perhaps TRBD2 (5 bases). V lost 3 bases and J 7 bases, leaving 10 bases between the germline ends. The CDR3 totals 13 residues.

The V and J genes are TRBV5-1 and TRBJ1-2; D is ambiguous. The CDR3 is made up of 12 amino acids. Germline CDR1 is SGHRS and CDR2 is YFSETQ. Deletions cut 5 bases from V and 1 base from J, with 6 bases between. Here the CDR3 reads CASRLDNYGYTF. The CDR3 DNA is TGCGCCAGCAGACTAGATAACTATGGCTACACCTTC.

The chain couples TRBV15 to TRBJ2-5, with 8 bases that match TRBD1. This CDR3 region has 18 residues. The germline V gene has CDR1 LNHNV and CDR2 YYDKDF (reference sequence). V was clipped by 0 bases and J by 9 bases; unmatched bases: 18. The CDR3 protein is CATSRETGQGWGEKAQYF. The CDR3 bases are TGTGCCACCAGCAGAGAAACCGGACAGGGTTGGGGGGAGAAGGCCCAGTACTTC.

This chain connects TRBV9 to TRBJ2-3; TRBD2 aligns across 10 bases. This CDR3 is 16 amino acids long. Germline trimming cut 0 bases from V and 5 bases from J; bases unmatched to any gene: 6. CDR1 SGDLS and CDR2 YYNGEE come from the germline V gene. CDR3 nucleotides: TGTGCCAGCAGCGTAGGTCTAGCGGGAGCAGGAGATACGCAGTATTTT. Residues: CASSVGLAGAGDTQYF.